This TCR beta chain comes out of a study of control samples from healthy donors and cancer patients. Only in-frame clones appear in the TCRdb table, and some are missing; sequencing was by immunoSEQ multiplex PCR. The table includes fewer than 85,000 clones, 70% to 90% detected once. V was clipped by 7 bases and J by 0 bases, with 13 bases between them. The CDR3 runs to 16 residues. Looked up from germline, CDR1 is LNHDA and CDR2 is SQIVND (reference sequence). This chain connects TRBV19 to TRBJ1-6; perhaps TRBD1 as D (5 bases). Material for sequencing was blood. This TCR was recovered from a man aged 50 to 60 in good health. The CDR3 DNA reads as TGTGCCAGTACCCCAGGGCAGGGCTCCTATAATTCACCCCTCCACTTT. This gives the protein CASTPGQGSYNSPLHF.